These 3 T cell receptor beta chains share one sample of origin, sequenced in a study of CD8 T cells in ankylosing spondylitis. MiXCR, applied by TCRdb to the 5' RACE reads, yields one record per CDR3 protein. The sample contains 350,000 or so distinct CDR3 sequences, roughly 14% of which appear only once. The specimen was blood, either unsorted or a sorted T cell fraction (not recorded which). Receptor source: a male donor with ankylosing spondylitis or in good health (not recorded which).

The rearrangement joins TRBV12-3 or TRBV12-4 to TRBJ1-3; D may be TRBD1 (6 bases). Trimming pared 9 bases from V and 2 bases from J, leaving 8 bases between. The CDR3 has 12 amino acids. The CDR3 DNA is TGTGCCAGTGGGACAACTGGAAACACCATATATTTT. Its protein product is CASGTTGNTIYF.

This clonotype showed up just a few times. The chain links TRBV7-9 to TRBJ2-1; D is perhaps TRBD1 (6 bases). The CDR3 runs to 16 residues. Germline CDR1 and CDR2: SEHNR and FQNEAQ (reference sequence). V shed 3 bases and J shed 4 bases, with 16 bases lying between them. CDR3 sequence reads: CASSLKGDTLYNEQFF. The CDR3 coding sequence is TGTGCCAGCAGCTTGAAAGGGGACACCTTATACAATGAGCAGTTCTTC.

V is TRBV5-1 and J is TRBJ2-1; TRBD2 matches 7 bases. This CDR3 comprises 15 residues. Looked up from germline, CDR1 is SGHRS and CDR2 is YFSETQ. Trimming at V came to 4 bases and at J to 5 bases, leaving 9 bases not matched to a gene. The CDR3 DNA is TGCGCCAGCAGCGCACCCGGGACTACCGACAATGAGCAGTTCTTC. Translation: CASSAPGTTDNEQFF.